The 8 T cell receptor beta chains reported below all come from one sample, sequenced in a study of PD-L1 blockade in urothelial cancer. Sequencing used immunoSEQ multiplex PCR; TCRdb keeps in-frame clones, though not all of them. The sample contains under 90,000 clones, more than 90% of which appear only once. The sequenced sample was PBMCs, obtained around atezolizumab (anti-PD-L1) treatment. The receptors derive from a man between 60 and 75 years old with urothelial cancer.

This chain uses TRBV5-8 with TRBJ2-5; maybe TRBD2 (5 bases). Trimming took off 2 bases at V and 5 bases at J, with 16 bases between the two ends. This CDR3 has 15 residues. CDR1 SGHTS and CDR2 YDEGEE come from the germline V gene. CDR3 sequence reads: CASSLQLGVGETQYF. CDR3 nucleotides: TGTGCCAGCAGCTTACAACTAGGAGTGGGGGAGACCCAGTACTTC.

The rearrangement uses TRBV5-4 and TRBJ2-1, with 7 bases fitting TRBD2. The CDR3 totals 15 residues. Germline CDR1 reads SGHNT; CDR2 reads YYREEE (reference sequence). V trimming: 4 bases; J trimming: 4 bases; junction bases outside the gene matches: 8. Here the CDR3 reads CASSGGVSVYNEQFF. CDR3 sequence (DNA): TGTGCCAGCAGCGGGGGGGTCTCCGTTTACAATGAGCAGTTCTTC. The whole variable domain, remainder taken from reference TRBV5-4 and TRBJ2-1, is ETGVTQSPTHLIKTRGQQVTLRCSSQSGHNTVSWYQQALGQGPQFIFQYYREEENGRGNFPPRFSGLQFPNYSSELNVNALELDDSALYLCASSGGVSVYNEQFFGPGTRLTVL.

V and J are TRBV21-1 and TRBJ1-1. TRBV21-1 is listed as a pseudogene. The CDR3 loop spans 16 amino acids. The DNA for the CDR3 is TGTGCCAGCAGCAAATATGGAGCAGAGATGAACACTGAAGCTTTCTTT. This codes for CASSKYGAEMNTEAFF.

The CDR3 DNA follows: TGTGCCAGCAGTGAAGACAGGGGGACTATTGAGGACTATGGCTACACCTTC. Protein: CASSEDRGTIEDYGYTF. The rearrangement joins TRBV2 to TRBJ1-2; TRBD1 matches at 8 bases. Germline CDR1 and CDR2: SNHLY and FYNNEI. The CDR3 covers 17 residues. The trim removed 1 base at V and 3 bases at J, leaving 10 bases unmatched.

Here the CDR3 reads CASSEEARGNQPQHF. The CDR3 region has the DNA TGTGCCAGCAGTGAAGAGGCCAGGGGCAATCAGCCCCAGCATTTT. The genes are TRBV6-1 and TRBJ1-5; D perhaps matches TRBD1 (5 bases). There are 15 residues in the CDR3. Germline CDR1 MNHNS, CDR2 SASEGT. The V end was cut by 1 base, the J end by 2 bases, with 9 bases between.

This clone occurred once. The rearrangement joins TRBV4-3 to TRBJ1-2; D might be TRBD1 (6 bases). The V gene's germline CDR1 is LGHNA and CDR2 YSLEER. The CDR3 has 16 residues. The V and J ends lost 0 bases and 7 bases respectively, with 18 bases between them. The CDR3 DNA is TGCGCCAGCAGCCAAGACGTTGGGGGCAGAAAGAGTGGCTACACCTTC. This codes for CASSQDVGGRKSGYTF.

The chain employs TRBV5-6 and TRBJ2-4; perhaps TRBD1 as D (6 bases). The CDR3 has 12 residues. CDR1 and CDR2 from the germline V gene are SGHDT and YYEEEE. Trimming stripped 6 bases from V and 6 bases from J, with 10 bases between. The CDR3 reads CASNTGTNIQYF. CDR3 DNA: TGTGCCAGCAACACAGGGACAAACATTCAGTACTTC.

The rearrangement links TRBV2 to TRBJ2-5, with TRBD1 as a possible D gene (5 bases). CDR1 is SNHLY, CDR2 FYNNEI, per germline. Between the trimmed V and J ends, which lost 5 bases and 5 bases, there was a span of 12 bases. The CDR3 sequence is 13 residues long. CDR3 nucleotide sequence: TGTGCCAGCAGTTTCGGTTCAGGGGAGACCCAGTACTTC. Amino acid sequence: CASSFGSGETQYF.